These 32 T cell receptor beta chains share one sample of origin, sequenced in a study of blood T cell repertoires in COVID-19. Produced via immunoSEQ multiplex PCR; TCRdb's table is partial and in-frame only. The sample records fewer than 65,000 clones, around four fifths being singletons. Material for sequencing was peripheral blood. Every receptor here comes from a human donor in a cohort sampled during active COVID-19.

J is TRBJ2-3 and V is TRBV2; 12 bases match TRBD2. Germline-derived CDR1 and CDR2 are SNHLY and FYNNEI. This CDR3 is 16 amino acids long. V was clipped by 1 base and J by 10 bases; unmatched bases: 9. Here the CDR3 DNA reads TGTGCCAGCAGTGAAGTTTTCGGACTAGCGGGGAGCCCGCAGTATTTT. Translated, it gives CASSEVFGLAGSPQYF. Drawing the rest from reference TRBV2 and TRBJ2-3, the complete variable domain is EPEVTQTPSHQVTQMGQEVILRCVPISNHLYFYWYRQILGQKVEFLVSFYNNEISEKSEIFDDQFSVERPDGSNFTLKIRSTKLEDSAMYFCASSEVFGLAGSPQYFGPGTRLTVL.

The rearrangement links TRBV7-2 to TRBJ2-5; 12 positions agree with TRBD2. CDR3 size: 14 residues. V dropped 6 bases and J dropped 4; count of bases not matched to a gene: 3. CDR1 and CDR2 from the germline V gene are SGHTA and FQGNSA. The CDR3 region has the DNA TGTGCCAGCAGTCTAGCGGGGGGGCGAGAGACCCAGTACTTC. This encodes CASSLAGGRETQYF. Together with reference TRBV7-2 and TRBJ2-5, the CDR3 gives the full variable domain: GAGVSQSPSNKVTEKGKDVELRCDPISGHTALYWYRQSLGQGLEFLIYFQGNSAPDKSGLPSDRFSAERTGGSVSTLTIQRTQQEDSAVYLCASSLAGGRETQYFGPGTRLLVL.

J is TRBJ1-3 and V is TRBV30; maybe TRBD1 (6 bases). V was trimmed by 6 bases and J by 0 bases, leaving 12 bases between them. This CDR3 contains 14 residues. CDR1 is GTSNPN, CDR2 SVGIG, per germline (reference sequence). As DNA, the CDR3 is TGTGCCTGCCAGGGGACCTTCTCTGGAAACACCATATATTTT. Protein product: CACQGTFSGNTIYF.

The rearrangement joins TRBV30 to TRBJ2-2; 9 bases map to TRBD1. The V segment lost 4 bases and the J segment 6 bases; nucleotides outside the gene matches: 3. The length of the CDR3 is 13 residues. Germline values: CDR1 GTSNPN, CDR2 SVGIG (reference sequence). The CDR3 spells CAWTTGGPGELFF. CDR3 sequence (DNA): TGTGCCTGGACGACAGGGGGTCCCGGGGAGCTGTTTTTT.

The rearrangement joins TRBV5-1 to TRBJ1-2; 10 bases fit TRBD1. This CDR3 region has 17 residues. Trimming cost V 0 bases and J 2 bases; bases outside gene matches: 7. Germline assignment: CDR1 SGHRS and CDR2 YFSETQ. DNA of the CDR3: TGCGCCAGCAGCTTGGAGTGGGGGACAGGGGCGAACTATGGCTACACCTTC. This translates into CASSLEWGTGANYGYTF.

V gene TRBV29-1 combines with J gene TRBJ1-3, with a weak D call TRBD1 (5 bases). This CDR3 region has 14 residues. The V end lost 4 bases, the J end lost 0 bases, and 10 bases lay between the germline ends. The V gene's germline CDR1 is SQVTM and CDR2 ANQGSEA. Written as DNA, the CDR3 is TGCAGCGTTGGGCAGGGAGGCTCTGGAAACACCATATATTTT. As protein: CSVGQGGSGNTIYF. The whole variable domain, remainder taken from reference TRBV29-1 and TRBJ1-3, is SAVISQKPSRDICQRGTSLTIQCQVDSQVTMMFWYRQQPGQSLTLIATANQGSEATYESGFVIDKFPISRPNLTFSTLTVSNMSPEDSSIYLCSVGQGGSGNTIYFGEGSWLTVV.

This clone was seen just once. V and J are TRBV9 and TRBJ1-1; D gene uncertain. The V and J ends lost 3 bases and 1 base respectively, with 10 bases between them. CDR1 and CDR2 from the germline V gene are SGDLS and YYNGEE. CDR3 length: 14 amino acids. CDR3 sequence reads: CASSDKDSNTEAFF. CDR3 coding DNA: TGTGCCAGCAGCGACAAAGATTCGAACACTGAAGCTTTCTTT.

The chain recombines TRBV6-1 with TRBJ1-5; tentative D call: TRBD1 (5 bases). Trimming stripped 1 base from V and 7 bases from J, with 20 bases between. Per germline, CDR1 MNHNS and CDR2 SASEGT. This CDR3 is 17 amino acids long. CDR3: CASSEGGSRGGSQPQHF. In nucleotides, the CDR3 is TGTGCCAGCAGTGAAGGGGGCAGTCGCGGGGGGTCGCAGCCCCAGCATTTT.

The chain has TRBV6-5 and TRBJ1-2; 10 bases match TRBD1. J was trimmed by 4 bases and V by 7 bases; bases with no gene match: 3. This CDR3 region has 13 residues. From germline, CDR1 is MNHEY and CDR2 SVGAGI. The CDR3 protein is CASMTGGFYGYTF. The CDR3 DNA is TGTGCCAGCATGACAGGGGGCTTCTATGGCTACACCTTC.

CDR3 protein: CASSPSAGGNEQFF. For the CDR3, the DNA is TGTGCCAGCAGCCCAAGCGCGGGGGGGAATGAGCAGTTCTTC. The rearrangement uses TRBV7-7 and TRBJ2-1; 9 bases align to TRBD2. This CDR3 has 14 amino acids. With V trimmed by 5 bases and J by 7 bases, 6 bases remained unmatched. CDR1 and CDR2 from the germline V gene are SSHAT and FNYEAQ (reference sequence).

In DNA form, the CDR3 reads TGTGCCAGCAGCGGGAGGGGGATAAGCACAGATACGCAGTATTTT. The encoded protein is CASSGRGISTDTQYF. V is TRBV7-9 and J is TRBJ2-3; maybe TRBD2 (7 bases). The CDR3 has 15 amino acids. Germline CDR1 and CDR2: SEHNR and FQNEAQ (reference sequence). V was cut by 5 bases and J by 0 bases, with 12 bases left in between.

The chain couples TRBV18 to TRBJ2-5; D unclear. The CDR3 loop spans 14 amino acids. Germline V gene lookup returns CDR1 KGHSH and CDR2 LQKENI. Trimming removed 3 bases at V and 2 bases at J, with 10 bases between. In DNA form, the CDR3 reads TGTGCCAGCTCACCTCCGATGGAGCAAGAGACCCAGTACTTC. This sequence encodes CASSPPMEQETQYF.

This clone was observed a few times. The rearrangement uses TRBV6-6 and TRBJ1-5; no reliable D call. Germline V gene lookup returns CDR1 MNHNY and CDR2 SVGAGI (reference sequence). V lost 5 bases and J 5 bases, leaving 10 bases between the germline ends. The CDR3 sequence is 13 residues long. CDR3 loop: CASSPGRDQPQHF. DNA for the CDR3: TGTGCCAGCAGTCCAGGCCGTGATCAGCCCCAGCATTTT.

The V gene is TRBV7-8, the J gene TRBJ2-7, with 8 bases that match TRBD1. The CDR3 sequence is 14 residues long. Trimming took 5 bases from V and 3 from J; bases not matched to a gene: 6. The germline CDR1 and CDR2 sequences are SGHVS and FQNEAQ. CDR3 in amino acids: CASSLYGQGYEQYF. The DNA for the CDR3 is TGTGCCAGCAGCCTATATGGACAGGGCTACGAGCAGTACTTC.

The gene calls are TRBV29-1 and TRBJ2-7; D gene uncertain. The CDR3 is 11 residues long. With 7 bases removed from V and 2 bases from J, the gap between germline ends came to 9 bases. Germline CDR1 reads SQVTM; CDR2 reads ANQGSEA. CDR3 DNA: TGCAGCGCGGCTCGTACCTACGAGCAGTACTTC. As protein: CSAARTYEQYF.

CDR3 nucleotides: TGCGCCAGCAGCTTGGGGACACAGGGAAGGAGAAACACCATATATTTT. This translates into CASSLGTQGRRNTIYF. The chain combines TRBV5-1 with TRBJ1-3, with D possibly matching TRBD1 (6 bases). Germline values: CDR1 SGHRS, CDR2 YFSETQ. Trimming cost V 0 bases and J 5 bases, with 15 bases left between them. The CDR3 contains 16 residues.

The gene calls are TRBV10-3 and TRBJ2-5, with TRBD2 as a possible D gene (5 bases). Germline V gene sequence: CDR1 ENHRY, CDR2 SYGVKD. This CDR3 spans 14 amino acids. The V end was cut by 3 bases, the J end by 5 bases, with 13 bases between. In DNA form, the CDR3 reads TGTGCCATCAGTGATGGGCTAGCTGGTGAGACCCAGTACTTC. As protein: CAISDGLAGETQYF.

V gene TRBV3-1 (or the pseudogene TRBV3-2) combines with J gene TRBJ1-4, with D unclear. The V gene's germline CDR1 is LGHDT and CDR2 YNNKEL (reference sequence). The CDR3 has 13 amino acids. The ends were cut back, 3 bases at V and 1 base at J, with 3 bases in the middle. The CDR3 loop reads CASSHGTNEKLFF. The CDR3 bases are TGTGCCAGCAGCCACGGAACTAATGAAAAACTGTTTTTT.

This clone showed up just once. The V gene is TRBV15, the J gene TRBJ1-2; a weak D match, TRBD1 (6 bases). Germline-derived CDR1 and CDR2 are LNHNV and YYDKDF (reference sequence). This CDR3 is 15 amino acids long. Trimming took off 1 base at V and 4 bases at J, with 13 bases between the two ends. CDR3 nucleotide sequence: TGTGCCACCAGCAGAGGGGGGGGCACAGGCTATGGCTACACCTTC. Translated: CATSRGGGTGYGYTF.

This CDR3 is CASSYSPTLGGEAFF. The CDR3 DNA reads as TGTGCCAGCAGTTACTCGCCGACACTTGGTGGGGAAGCTTTCTTT. The rearrangement links TRBV6-2 or TRBV6-3 to TRBJ1-1, with D uncertain. Trimming took off 0 bases at V and 8 bases at J, with 16 bases between the two ends. CDR3 length equals 15 residues. In germline, CDR1 is MNHEY, CDR2 SVGEGT.

The chain links TRBV5-1 to TRBJ2-3; TRBD2 matches 8 bases. Germline V gives CDR1 SGHRS, CDR2 YFSETQ. V shed 0 bases, J shed 0 bases, and the junction held 6 bases outside the gene matches. This CDR3 has 17 residues. The chain's CDR3 is CASSLGWSSGSTDTQYF. CDR3 nucleotide sequence: TGCGCCAGCAGCTTGGGTTGGTCTAGCGGGAGCACAGATACGCAGTATTTT.

This chain connects TRBV5-1 to TRBJ2-7, with 9 bases that match TRBD2. From germline, CDR1 is SGHRS and CDR2 YFSETQ. The CDR3 has 17 residues. V shed 2 bases and J 1 base; nucleotides not matched to a gene: 10. The CDR3 loop reads CASSFRPPSGASYEQYF. Here the CDR3 DNA reads TGCGCCAGCAGCTTCAGACCGCCTAGCGGGGCTTCCTACGAGCAGTACTTC.

This chain connects TRBV6-2 or TRBV6-3 to TRBJ2-6; unclear D gene. This CDR3 contains 14 residues. CDR1 is MNHEY, CDR2 SVGEGT, per germline. Between the trimmed V and J ends, which lost 5 bases and 1 base, there was a span of 6 bases. The CDR3 protein is CASSPFSGANVLTF. The CDR3, as DNA: TGTGCCAGCAGTCCATTTTCTGGGGCCAACGTCCTGACTTTC.

The chain combines TRBV4-3 with TRBJ2-3, with 8 nucleotides matching TRBD2. Germline V lookup: CDR1 LGHNA, CDR2 YSLEER. Trimming took 0 bases from V and 3 from J; bases not matched to a gene: 5. The CDR3 length is 16 residues. The CDR3 nucleotides read TGCGCCAGCAGCCAAGATAGACGGGGGGGGACAGATACGCAGTATTTT. It translates to CASSQDRRGGTDTQYF.

This chain joins TRBV7-2 and TRBJ1-1; 11 bases map to TRBD1. CDR1 is SGHTA and CDR2 is FQGNSA in the germline V gene. This CDR3 has 17 amino acids. V trimming: 0 bases; J trimming: 5 bases; junction bases outside the gene matches: 8. CDR3 amino acids: CASSLAGRDRGGTEAFF. As DNA, the CDR3 is TGTGCCAGCAGCTTAGCTGGCCGGGACAGGGGGGGGACTGAAGCTTTCTTT.

The chain recombines TRBV7-2 with TRBJ1-1; no clear D. The CDR3 spans 14 residues. V shed 5 bases and J shed 0 bases, with 10 bases lying between them. CDR1 and CDR2 from the germline V gene are SGHTA and FQGNSA. This CDR3 reads CASSKNSVNTEAFF. The CDR3 DNA follows: TGTGCCAGCAGCAAAAACTCGGTGAACACTGAAGCTTTCTTT.

The chain is built from TRBV6-5 and TRBJ1-4; TRBD1 matches at 8 bases. V trimming: 8 bases; J trimming: 9 bases; junction bases outside the gene matches: 8. Germline CDR1 and CDR2: MNHEY and SVGAGI. The length of the CDR3 is 13 residues. In nucleotides, the CDR3 is TGTGCCAGCCAAGGACAGGGAGGACAAAAACTGTTTTTT. It codes for CASQGQGGQKLFF.

V usage is TRBV5-1 and J usage is TRBJ2-1; D gene uncertain. The CDR3 has 13 residues. Trimming left V 4 bases short and J 0 bases short, with 5 bases between. The germline CDR1 and CDR2 sequences are SGHRS and YFSETQ. DNA for the CDR3: TGCGCCAGCAGCCCCTACTCCTACAATGAGCAGTTCTTC. Translated, it gives CASSPYSYNEQFF.

The rearrangement links TRBV6-2 or TRBV6-3 to TRBJ1-6; 8 bases are shared with TRBD1. Losses at the gene ends were 6 bases for V and 1 base for J; bases not matched to a gene: 5. The CDR3 is 16 amino acids. Germline loops: CDR1 MNHEY, CDR2 SVGEGT. The CDR3 DNA follows: TGTGCCAGCAGCCATGACAGGGGATCCTATAATTCACCCCTCCACTTT. Its translation is CASSHDRGSYNSPLHF.

The rearrangement uses TRBV3-1 (or the pseudogene TRBV3-2) and TRBJ2-2; unclear D gene. The V end lost 7 bases, the J end lost 9 bases, and 6 bases lay between the germline ends. Per the germline V gene, CDR1 is LGHDT and CDR2 is YNNKEL (reference sequence). This CDR3 is 10 amino acids long. The CDR3 reads CASTKRELFF. CDR3 sequence (DNA): TGTGCCAGCACCAAGCGGGAGCTGTTTTTT.

The genes are TRBV27 and TRBJ2-7, with 11 bases matching TRBD2. The CDR3 extends over 15 amino acids. The germline gives CDR1 MNHEY, CDR2 SMNVEV (reference sequence). The ends lost 1 base at V and 2 bases at J; junction bases unmatched: 1. The CDR3 protein is CASSLYSGGAYEQYF. The CDR3 DNA follows: TGTGCCAGCAGTTTATATAGCGGGGGGGCCTACGAGCAGTACTTC.

The chain combines TRBV5-1 with TRBJ2-3; 11 nucleotides agree with TRBD2. The CDR3 is made up of 18 amino acids. Germline trimming cut 1 base from V and 2 bases from J; bases unmatched to any gene: 9. Germline CDR1 SGHRS, CDR2 YFSETQ. The CDR3 DNA reads as TGCGCCAGCAGCTTGACTAGCGGGGGAAAACCTAACACAGATACGCAGTATTTT. Translating it yields CASSLTSGGKPNTDTQYF.